This entry lists 11 T cell receptor beta chains sequenced from one sample in a study of blood T cell repertoires in COVID-19. TCRdb's copy holds only in-frame clones and misses some; the assay was immunoSEQ multiplex PCR. The sample yields over 150,000 clones, more than 85% seen once. The sample comprised PBMCs or T cells enriched from blood (not recorded which). These receptors originate from a woman aged 50 to 60 who had recovered from COVID-19.

The chain joins TRBV28 to TRBJ1-5; 11 bases are shared with TRBD1. Germline V gene lookup returns CDR1 MDHEN and CDR2 SYDVKM. J lost 5 bases, V lost 9 bases, and 12 bases had no gene match. CDR3 length: 16 residues. The chain's CDR3 is CASNSRDRGGYQPQHF. The CDR3 region has the DNA TGTGCCAGTAACTCTCGGGACAGGGGGGGGTATCAGCCCCAGCATTTT.

The rearrangement uses TRBV19 and TRBJ2-7; 7 bases map to TRBD1. The V segment lost 0 bases and the J segment 4 bases; nucleotides outside the gene matches: 6. Germline V gene lookup returns CDR1 LNHDA and CDR2 SQIVND (reference sequence). The CDR3 extends over 15 amino acids. CDR3 region: CASSIEGTDLYEQYF. In DNA form, the CDR3 reads TGTGCCAGTAGTATAGAGGGGACAGATCTTTACGAGCAGTACTTC.

This chain joins TRBV6-5 and TRBJ2-7; TRBD2 might be the D (6 bases). The CDR3 length is 13 residues. V dropped 11 bases and J dropped 3 bases, with 17 bases sitting between them. In germline, CDR1 is MNHEY, CDR2 SVGAGI. The CDR3 here is CALSRGPFYEQYF. The CDR3 nucleotides read TGTGCCCTATCGCGGGGCCCTTTCTACGAGCAGTACTTC.

The chain links TRBV7-2 to TRBJ1-2; D is ambiguous. This CDR3 has 13 residues. Trimming stripped 5 bases from V and 2 bases from J, with 9 bases between. The germline V gene has CDR1 SGHTA and CDR2 FQGNSA. The CDR3 DNA is TGTGCCAGCAGCCCAACAACCAACTATGGCTACACCTTC. This encodes CASSPTTNYGYTF.

This rearrangement joins TRBV5-1 to TRBJ2-3; TRBD2 is a possible D gene (6 bases). The V gene's germline CDR1 is SGHRS and CDR2 YFSETQ. This CDR3 has 15 residues. The V gene lost 7 bases and the J gene lost 1 base, with 16 bases spanning the gap. CDR3: CASSLGWGGTDTQYF. Written as DNA, the CDR3 is TGCGCCAGCTCCCTAGGGTGGGGGGGCACAGATACGCAGTATTTT.

The chain employs TRBV28 and TRBJ2-7, with 9 bases lining up with TRBD1. In germline, CDR1 is MDHEN, CDR2 SYDVKM. The CDR3 contains 12 residues. J gave up 3 bases and V 8 bases, and 2 bases lay outside the gene matches. CDR3 DNA: TGTGCCAGCGGGACAGGGAGCTACGAGCAGTACTTC. This sequence encodes CASGTGSYEQYF.

The chain couples TRBV18 to TRBJ1-1; D call uncertain. Per germline, CDR1 KGHSH and CDR2 LQKENI. This CDR3 region has 15 residues. Trimming stripped 1 base from V and 1 base from J, with 10 bases between. The CDR3 reads CASSPLIVENTEAFF. CDR3 DNA sequence: TGTGCCAGCTCACCACTTATAGTTGAGAACACTGAAGCTTTCTTT.

The rearrangement links TRBV7-9 to TRBJ2-2, with D possibly TRBD1 on 5 matching bases. Germline assignment: CDR1 SEHNR and CDR2 FQNEAQ (reference sequence). The CDR3 is 13 amino acids. The germline V and J ends were trimmed by 7 bases and 5 bases, with 11 bases remaining between them. In DNA form, the CDR3 reads TGTGCCAGCACCCGGACACAAACCGGGGAGCTGTTTTTT. Translated, it gives CASTRTQTGELFF.

The chain combines TRBV4-3 with TRBJ1-1; 12 bases map to TRBD1. Per the germline V gene, CDR1 is LGHNA and CDR2 is YSLEER. Trimming removed 2 bases from V and 8 bases from J; junction bases left unmatched: 9. The CDR3 covers 16 residues. CDR3 sequence: CASSQQTGTGGKEAFF. The CDR3 nucleotides read TGCGCCAGCAGCCAACAAACCGGGACAGGGGGCAAAGAAGCTTTCTTT.

This clone was observed a handful of times. V gene TRBV21-1 combines with J gene TRBJ1-5; the listed D gene, TRBD1, was not tested against the DNA. TRBV21-1 is a pseudogene locus. This CDR3 is built from 13 residues. The DNA for the CDR3 is TGTGCCACCAGAGACAGTTGCAATCAGCCCCAGCATTTT. Translated, it gives CATRDSCNQPQHF.

The chain employs TRBV15 and TRBJ2-2, with TRBD1 as a possible D gene (8 bases). The CDR3 is 14 residues long. V was shortened by 5 bases and J by 4 bases, with 11 bases between the two germline ends. CDR1 LNHNV and CDR2 YYDKDF come from the germline V gene (reference sequence). CDR3 nucleotides: TGTGCCACCAGCTACAGGGGGGGCACCGGGGAGCTGTTTTTT. This codes for CATSYRGGTGELFF.